A selection of T cell receptor beta chains follows, all from one sample in a study of spatial heterogeneity in lung cancer. TCRdb redid the calling of the 5' RACE reads with MiXCR, one entry per CDR3 protein. The table records 110,000 or so distinct CDR3 sequences, more than 10% of them present only once. The sample was PBMCs, taken at follow-up. These receptors came from a female donor with early-stage non-small cell lung cancer. Each CDR3 is given with its conserved first and last residue. Fields, in order: J gene, V gene, clone size, D gene, CDR3 DNA, CDR3 protein. The D gene is left open where the match is weak. Not all rows give a size; the values are once, few, many and, for expanded clones, a class.

J: TRBJ1-3; V: TRBV5-8; size: -; D: -; DNA: TGTGCCAGCAGCTTGGACAGCATCTCTGGAAACACCATATATTTT; CDR3: CASSLDSISGNTIYF
J: TRBJ1-5; V: TRBV3-2; size: few; D: -; DNA: TGTGCCAGCAGCCAAAAGCTACGACAGGGCCGCAATCAGCCCCAGCATTTT; CDR3: CASSQKLRQGRNQPQHF
J: TRBJ2-1; V: TRBV29-1; size: many; D: -; DNA: TGCAGCGTTGATGGTATTGGTAATGAGCAGTTCTTC; CDR3: CSVDGIGNEQFF
J: TRBJ2-1; V: TRBV4-3; size: many; D: -; DNA: TGCGCCAGCAGCCAAGCCCGGGGGACACTTTACAATGAGCAGTTCTTC; CDR3: CASSQARGTLYNEQFF
J: TRBJ1-1; V: TRBV10-1; size: many; D: -; DNA: TGCGCCAGCAGTGTCCAGGTCCACACTGAAGCTTTCTTT; CDR3: CASSVQVHTEAFF
J: TRBJ1-2; V: TRBV12-3/TRBV12-4; size: -; D: -; DNA: TGTGCCAGCAGTGTAATACAAAACTATGGCTACACCTTC; CDR3: CASSVIQNYGYTF
J: TRBJ2-3; V: TRBV28; size: -; D: -; DNA: TGTGCCAGCAGTTTAGGCGTAGGTACGCAGTATTTT; CDR3: CASSLGVGTQYF
J: TRBJ2-7; V: TRBV7-2; size: -; D: TRBD2; DNA: TGTGCCAGCAGCTTAACTAGCGGGAGAACTTACGAGCAGTACTTC; CDR3: CASSLTSGRTYEQYF
J: TRBJ1-1; V: TRBV10-3; size: -; D: -; DNA: TGTGCCATCAATCAGGGATCCAACACTGAAGCTTTCTTT; CDR3: CAINQGSNTEAFF
J: TRBJ1-2; V: TRBV29-1; size: many; D: TRBD1; DNA: TGCAGCGTTGTTTACCCTGGACAGGGGCGGTCTAACTATGGCTACACCTTC; CDR3: CSVVYPGQGRSNYGYTF
J: TRBJ2-1; V: TRBV3-1; size: -; D: TRBD2; DNA: TGTGCCAGCAGCCAAGTATCTAGCGGGAGAGGGCAGTTCTTC; CDR3: CASSQVSSGRGQFF
J: TRBJ2-6; V: TRBV7-8; size: -; D: TRBD1; DNA: TGTGCCACCCAGGGGGCGCCTGGGGCCAACGTCCTGACTTTC; CDR3: CATQGAPGANVLTF
J: TRBJ2-7; V: TRBV15; size: many; D: TRBD1; DNA: TGTGCCACCAGCAGAGCTCGTATTGGAACAGGGGGCATCAACGAGCAGTACTTC; CDR3: CATSRARIGTGGINEQYF
J: TRBJ1-6; V: TRBV28; size: few; D: -; DNA: TGTGCCAGCAGTTTATCGCTCGGGGGGGTTTTTAATTCACCCCTCCACTTT; CDR3: CASSLSLGGVFNSPLHF
J: TRBJ1-2; V: TRBV11-2; size: few; D: -; DNA: TGTGCCAGCAGCTCAACCCGATCGAGAGGGAATAACTATGGCTACACCTTC; CDR3: CASSSTRSRGNNYGYTF
J: TRBJ2-3; V: TRBV27; size: -; D: -; DNA: TGTGCCAGCAGTGTTAGATCTCCCCAGGGGGATACGCAGTATTTT; CDR3: CASSVRSPQGDTQYF
J: TRBJ2-5; V: TRBV19; size: once; D: -; DNA: TGTGCCAGTAGTATAGCAGCTAGTTTTAGCCAAGAGACCCAGTACTTC; CDR3: CASSIAASFSQETQYF
J: TRBJ2-1; V: TRBV12-3/TRBV12-4; size: few; D: -; DNA: TGTGCCAGCAGTTTTAAGTATGGGTACAATGAGCAGTTCTTC; CDR3: CASSFKYGYNEQFF
J: TRBJ2-3; V: TRBV4-2; size: many; D: TRBD2; DNA: TGTGCCAGCAGCCAAGGAGAGGGGAGGGGCCCAGATACGCAGTATTTT; CDR3: CASSQGEGRGPDTQYF
J: TRBJ2-5; V: TRBV12-3/TRBV12-4; size: many; D: -; DNA: TGTGCCAGCAGACACCAGTACCAAGAGACCCAGTACTTC; CDR3: CASRHQYQETQYF
J: TRBJ1-1; V: TRBV3-1; size: -; D: TRBD1; DNA: TGTGCCAGCAGCCAAACCGGACAGGGGATCATGAACACTGAAGCTTTCTTT; CDR3: CASSQTGQGIMNTEAFF
J: TRBJ2-1; V: TRBV28; size: -; D: TRBD2; DNA: TGTGCCAGCAGTGGACCCCTTGGGCGGGAGATTGGGTACTACTACAATGAGCAGTTCTTC; CDR3: CASSGPLGREIGYYYNEQFF
J: TRBJ2-7; V: TRBV20-1; size: many; D: TRBD2; DNA: TGCAGTGCCAATCCGCCCGGGGGGGAGCAGTACTTC; CDR3: CSANPPGGEQYF
J: TRBJ1-5; V: TRBV28; size: -; D: -; DNA: TGTGCCAGCAGTTTAATTCTTCAGCCCCAGCATTTT; CDR3: CASSLILQPQHF
J: TRBJ2-5; V: TRBV7-6; size: -; D: -; DNA: TGTGCCAGCAGCTTAGCGTTTGGCGGAGAGACCCAGTACTTC; CDR3: CASSLAFGGETQYF